This TCR beta chain is drawn from a study of blood T cell repertoires in COVID-19. Study-wide background: The United States, Italy and Spain were the sources of the acute and convalescent COVID-19 samples.

Method: immunoSEQ multiplex PCR; TCRdb's copy keeps in-frame clones and lacks some. The data show more than 200,000 clones, around 78% seen once. Trimming removed 4 bases at V and 4 bases at J, with 14 bases between. The CDR3 is 14 residues long. Germline assignment: CDR1 MDHEN and CDR2 SYDVKM. The rearrangement links TRBV28 to TRBJ2-7; possibly TRBD1 for D (6 bases). This receptor was identified in a woman in her 70s with active or convalescent COVID-19. Sequencing was performed on peripheral blood. The CDR3 DNA is TGTGCCAGCAGTTCCCCCGGACAGCTATACGAGCAGTACTTC. Translation: CASSSPGQLYEQYF.